The present T cell receptor beta chain was sequenced within a study of CD8 T cells in Susac syndrome. The multiple sclerosis controls were treatment-naive patients affected by stable or active relapsing-remitting disease. It was with random hexamers that 0.5 to 1 ug RNA was reverse transcribed. Each CDR3 protein gets one entry after TCRdb re-called the immunoSEQ multiplex PCR reads with MiXCR. This repertoire shows 300,000 or so distinct CDR3 sequences, about 92% found once; its top ten account for 0.065%. This CDR3 comprises 16 residues. The V gene lost 1 base and the J gene lost 5 bases, with 16 bases spanning the gap. Germline loops: CDR1 LGHNA, CDR2 YSLEER.

This clonotype was sampled from a human donor with multiple sclerosis. The rearrangement joins TRBV4-3 to TRBJ2-3; D gene uncertain. Sequenced material: CD4+ T cells from PBMCs. The CDR3 spells CASSQALDEVGDTQYF. The CDR3 DNA sequence: TGCGCCAGCAGCCAAGCGCTAGACGAAGTAGGAGATACGCAGTATTTT.